Included here is one T cell receptor (beta chain) sequence, with context. Its antigen is currently not known. Within one base of it there is no much larger clone, and no base qualities were kept. This entry comes from a study of blood T cell repertoires in COVID-19 (dated by TCRdb to the early 2020s). Looking at the study overall: Samples from collaborators originated in the United States, Italy and Spain and spanned both the acute and convalescent phases of COVID-19. Sample metadata almost always included a de-identified subject ID, COVID-19 status, age in years and sex. The repertoires were made available in a free public database intended to serve as a resource for research on the immune response to SARS-CoV-2. Where available, HLA class I and class II types were obtained from metadata supplied by the sample provider rather than from assay-based typing. Samples came from the ongoing ImmuneRACE study (first 160 participants) plus 1,254 subjects from 6 global collaborators. Subjects who had been exposed to COVID-19, were actively infected with it, or had recovered from it provided the deeply sampled blood TCRbeta repertoires that made up the dataset. The material from the prospective study consisted of cDNA or gDNA derived from T cells, B-cell-depleted T cells, or PBMCs.

TCRbeta CDR3 regions were amplified from genomic DNA using the immunoSEQ Assay, a bias-controlled multiplex PCR. For the original study's pipeline: Nucleated cell counts per sample were estimated from amplification of reference gene primers within the assay. Sequence reads were collapsed and filtered to measure the absolute abundance of every unique TCRbeta CDR3 rearrangement. Productive Simpson clonality was computed per sample as the square root of Simpson's diversity index over productive rearrangements. This is the immuneACCESS table as TCRdb keeps it, with only in-frame sequences that have V and J called. A part of the clones is gone; compared with another copy, unresolved V genes explain less than half, and the rest is unexplained. That table supplies the V and J calls and clone size; D and trimming were determined from the DNA. This sample has fewer than 350,000 clones in its table, and roughly 93% of those were observed once. The biggest ten clones account for approximately 2.4% of the sample.

Enrolling through a virtual design, the prospective study's participants ranged in age from roughly 18 to 100 years and lived across roughly 23 United States geographic areas. Cohort assignment in the prospective study relied on participant-reported clinical history from a screening survey and a study questionnaire. In the prospective study, whole blood, serum and a nasopharyngeal or oropharyngeal swab were collected from each participant by mobile phlebotomists. Over a roughly two-month period, participants in the prospective study had the option of providing additional blood draws and questionnaires. Before DNA extraction, blood samples from the prospective study were shipped at room temperature or frozen. General study outcomes and caveats: The amount of clinical and demographic metadata varied by source and participant and was provided uncurated.

There are 16 amino acids in the CDR3, from cysteine to phenylalanine inclusive. Solely the CDR3 DNA is kept, with 48 bases framed from the first base. The germline V gene gives CDR1 as SGHTA and CDR2 as FQGNSA. V lost 6 bases and J lost 0 bases, and the count of bases not matched to a germline gene is 6. Here the chain combines TRBV7-2 and TRBJ2-3, with 10 bases matching TRBD2. Sequenced material: PBMCs or T cells enriched from blood (not recorded which). This clonotype was sampled from a woman aged 40 to 55 with acute COVID-19. The sequenced DNA: TGTGCCAGCAGTGTAGCGGGAGGCACTAGCACAGATACGCAGTATTTT. It translates as CASSVAGGTSTDTQYF.